Below, 14 T cell receptor beta chains from the same sample are listed, as sequenced in a study of response to subunit inactivated influenza vaccine. Via MiXCR, TCRdb re-called the RT-PCR reads, giving one row per CDR3 protein. The data hold about 520,000 distinct CDR3 sequences, with approximately 7.8% observed a single time. Here the sequenced sample was PBMCs from blood, taken around 25 months after vaccination. Receptors originate from a man aged 50 to 69 who received an inactivated influenza vaccine.

This clonotype was detected many times. V usage is TRBV10-3 and J usage is TRBJ2-3; D is ambiguous. The CDR3 loop spans 12 amino acids. The germline V and J ends were trimmed by 7 bases and 2 bases, with 7 bases remaining between them. CDR1 is ENHRY and CDR2 is SYGVKD in the germline V gene. CDR3 sequence reads: CAIKSPTDTQYF. For the CDR3, the DNA is TGTGCCATCAAAAGCCCCACAGATACGCAGTATTTT.

This clonotype was seen more than once but under ten times. V usage is TRBV5-1 and J usage is TRBJ1-4, with TRBD1 as a possible D gene (5 bases). CDR3 size: 15 residues. Per the germline V gene, CDR1 is SGHRS and CDR2 is YFSETQ. V shed 5 bases and J shed 7 bases, with 18 bases lying between them. CDR3 DNA: TGCGCCAGCAGGTTTACAGCGGGACGGCTTGAAAAACTGTTTTTT. This codes for CASRFTAGRLEKLFF.

This clonotype was picked up a small number of times. In nucleotides, the CDR3 is TGTGCCAGCAGCCCCCCCAAGGGGGAGACCCAGTACTTC. It codes for CASSPPKGETQYF. The chain joins TRBV7-7 to TRBJ2-5, with D possibly matching TRBD1 (5 bases). Trimming stripped 5 bases from V and 5 bases from J, with 12 bases between. CDR1 is SSHAT and CDR2 is FNYEAQ in the germline V gene (reference sequence). The length of the CDR3 is 13 residues. The complete variable domain, with remaining parts taken from reference TRBV7-7 and TRBJ2-5, reads GAGVSQSPRYKVTKRGQDVTLRCDPISSHATLYWYQQALGQGPEFLTYFNYEAQPDKSGLPSDRFSAERPEGSISTLTIQRTEQRDSAMYRCASSPPKGETQYFGPGTRLLVL.

This clonotype was found a few times. This chain joins TRBV10-3 and TRBJ1-2; D is undetermined. Germline assignment: CDR1 ENHRY and CDR2 SYGVKD. There are 13 residues in the CDR3. V was clipped by 3 bases and J by 4 bases, with 9 bases between them. The CDR3 DNA follows: TGTGCCATCAGTGATACACCGAGCTATGGCTACACCTTC. As protein: CAISDTPSYGYTF.

The CDR3 DNA sequence: TGTGCCAGCAGTTTTTCCCCGCCCTACGAGCAGTACTTC. This gives the protein CASSFSPPYEQYF. This chain connects TRBV28 to TRBJ2-7; unclear D gene. Trimming pared 3 bases from V and 2 bases from J, leaving 8 bases between. Germline CDR1 reads MDHEN; CDR2 reads SYDVKM. This CDR3 comprises 13 residues.

This clonotype was observed a few times. The genes are TRBV11-2 and TRBJ2-4; 7 bases map to TRBD1. The CDR3 runs to 16 residues. The V gene end was trimmed by 5 bases and the J gene end by 0 bases; junction bases not matched to a gene: 7. Looked up from germline, CDR1 is SGHAT and CDR2 is FQNNGV. CDR3 DNA sequence: TGTGCCAGCAGCCATTACAGGGGTCTAGCCAAAAACATTCAGTACTTC. Translation: CASSHYRGLAKNIQYF.

This rearrangement joins TRBV20-1 to TRBJ2-5, with 7 nucleotides matching TRBD1. The CDR3 is 15 residues long. Germline CDR1 DFQATT, CDR2 SNEGSKA (reference sequence). The junction had 14 bases not matched to a gene; V was cut back by 6 bases and J by 4 bases. CDR3 sequence (DNA): TGCAGTGCAATTCCTCCGGACAGGCTCGCAGAGACCCAGTACTTC. Protein product: CSAIPPDRLAETQYF.

This clonotype turned up a few times. This sequence joins TRBV20-1 and TRBJ1-2; perhaps TRBD1 as D (5 bases). Germline V gene data show CDR1 as DFQATT and CDR2 as SNEGSKA (reference sequence). This CDR3 contains 12 residues. V was clipped by 6 bases and J by 4 bases, with 12 bases between them. The CDR3 region has the DNA TGCAGTGCGGAGGACATGACCTATGGCTACACCTTC. This translates into CSAEDMTYGYTF.

This clonotype was found many times. The gene calls are TRBV7-2 and TRBJ2-2; D unresolved. Trimming removed 4 bases at V and 1 base at J, with 7 bases between. This CDR3 contains 14 residues. Germline CDR1 SGHTA, CDR2 FQGNSA. The CDR3 bases are TGTGCCAGCAGCTCACAGAGGAACACCGGGGAGCTGTTTTTT. It translates to CASSSQRNTGELFF.

This clonotype showed up just a few times. This chain links TRBV6-2 or TRBV6-3 with TRBJ2-2; 7 nucleotides match TRBD1. J gave up 7 bases and V 5 bases, and 7 bases lay outside the gene matches. This CDR3 contains 14 residues. The germline V gene encodes CDR1 MNHEY and CDR2 SVGEGT. CDR3 sequence (DNA): TGTGCCAGCAGTGACTACAGGGGCCTCGGGGAGCTGTTTTTT. Translating it yields CASSDYRGLGELFF.

Many counts were recorded for this clonotype. The CDR3 loop reads CASSDPASSGTGELFF. Here the CDR3 DNA reads TGTGCCAGCAGTGATCCTGCGTCGTCGGGAACCGGGGAGCTGTTTTTT. The V gene is TRBV25-1, the J gene TRBJ2-2; possible D gene TRBD2, 5 bases. CDR3 length equals 16 residues. The germline CDR1 and CDR2 sequences are MGHDK and SYGVNS. Trimming shortened V by 3 bases and J by 5 bases, and 16 bases separated the two germline ends.

A few counts support this clonotype. The V gene is TRBV4-3, the J gene TRBJ2-1; tentatively, D is TRBD2 (6 bases). The V end was cut by 0 bases, the J end by 7 bases, with 13 bases between. CDR3 length: 15 amino acids. Germline CDR1 is LGHNA and CDR2 is YSLEER. In DNA, the CDR3 is TGCGCCAGCAGCCAAGATTTGCTAGCGACAAATGAGCAGTTCTTC. Residues: CASSQDLLATNEQFF.

The table lists this clonotype with many counts. The chain links TRBV5-5 to TRBJ2-1; the D gene is possibly TRBD2 (6 bases). Trimming left V 1 base short and J 3 bases short, with 14 bases between. The CDR3 consists of 16 residues. Germline assignment: CDR1 SGHKS and CDR2 YYEKEE (reference sequence). The CDR3 here is CASSLSPGEDYNEQFF. CDR3 coding DNA: TGTGCCAGCAGCTTGTCGCCGGGGGAGGACTACAATGAGCAGTTCTTC. The variable domain in full, completed from reference TRBV5-5 and TRBJ2-1, reads DAGVTQSPTHLIKTRGQQVTLRCSPISGHKSVSWYQQVLGQGPQFIFQYYEKEERGRGNFPDRFSARQFPNYSSELNVNALLLGDSALYLCASSLSPGEDYNEQFFGPGTRLTVL.

This clonotype was recorded at least ten times. J is TRBJ1-2 and V is TRBV6-1, with TRBD1 identical over 9 bases. Trimming at V came to 6 bases and at J to 0 bases, leaving 5 bases not matched to a gene. The CDR3 consists of 15 residues. Per germline, CDR1 MNHNS and CDR2 SASEGT. Here the CDR3 DNA reads TGTGCCAGCAGCCGACAGGGGGTGACTAACTATGGCTACACCTTC. Translated, it gives CASSRQGVTNYGYTF.